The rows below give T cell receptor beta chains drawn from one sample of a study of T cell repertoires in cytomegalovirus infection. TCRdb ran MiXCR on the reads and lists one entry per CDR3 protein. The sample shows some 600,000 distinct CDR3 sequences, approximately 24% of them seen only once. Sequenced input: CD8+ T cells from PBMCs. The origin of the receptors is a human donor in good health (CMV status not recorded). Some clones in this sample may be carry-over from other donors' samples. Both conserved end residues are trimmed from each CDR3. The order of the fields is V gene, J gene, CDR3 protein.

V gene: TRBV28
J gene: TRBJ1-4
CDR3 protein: ASSLPRGAEKLF

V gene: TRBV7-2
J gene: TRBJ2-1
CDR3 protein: ASSSGQGMYNEQF

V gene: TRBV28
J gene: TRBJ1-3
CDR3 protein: ASSLSGASGNTIY

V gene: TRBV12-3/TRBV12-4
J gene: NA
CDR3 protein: ASSTFWDDEQF

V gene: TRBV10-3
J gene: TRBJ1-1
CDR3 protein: AISSRDNMNTEAF

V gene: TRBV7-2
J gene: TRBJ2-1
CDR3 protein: ASSPDRSLYNEQF

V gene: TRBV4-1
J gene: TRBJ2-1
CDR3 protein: ASSPSAQTPYNEQF

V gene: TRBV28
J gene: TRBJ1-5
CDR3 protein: ASSLRQGDQPQH

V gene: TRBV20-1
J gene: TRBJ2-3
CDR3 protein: SARDLAGVRTDTQY

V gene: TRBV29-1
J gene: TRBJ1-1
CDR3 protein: SVRHARLNTEAF

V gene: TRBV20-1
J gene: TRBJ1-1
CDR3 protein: SAIQRRRGNTEAF